This T cell receptor beta chain appears in the sequencing data of a study of T cell repertoires in cytomegalovirus infection. Study-level information: The authors used CMV epitopes that were HLA-C-restricted (recently identified) and HLA-B-restricted (well studied). It can be stated that public TCR beta signatures indicated CMV infection as well as a matching HLA type.

Via MiXCR, TCRdb re-called the reads, giving one row per CDR3 protein. The sample yields about 890,000 distinct CDR3 sequences, roughly a third seen once. A word on this clonotype: Its antigen is not identified.

The CDR3 is 15 amino acids. Trimming took 3 bases from V and 0 from J, leaving 9 bases between them. The chain joins TRBV12-3 or TRBV12-4 to TRBJ2-1; D is unclear. The clonotype originates from a human donor in good health (CMV status not recorded). Some clones in this sample may be carry-over from other donors' samples. The sequencing here drew on cultured CD8+ T cells from PBMCs, taken from culture after CMV antigen stimulation. The CDR3 sequence is CASSFRASSYNEQFF. CDR3 coding DNA: TGTGCCAGCAGTTTTAGGGCTTCCTCCTACAATGAGCAGTTCTTC.